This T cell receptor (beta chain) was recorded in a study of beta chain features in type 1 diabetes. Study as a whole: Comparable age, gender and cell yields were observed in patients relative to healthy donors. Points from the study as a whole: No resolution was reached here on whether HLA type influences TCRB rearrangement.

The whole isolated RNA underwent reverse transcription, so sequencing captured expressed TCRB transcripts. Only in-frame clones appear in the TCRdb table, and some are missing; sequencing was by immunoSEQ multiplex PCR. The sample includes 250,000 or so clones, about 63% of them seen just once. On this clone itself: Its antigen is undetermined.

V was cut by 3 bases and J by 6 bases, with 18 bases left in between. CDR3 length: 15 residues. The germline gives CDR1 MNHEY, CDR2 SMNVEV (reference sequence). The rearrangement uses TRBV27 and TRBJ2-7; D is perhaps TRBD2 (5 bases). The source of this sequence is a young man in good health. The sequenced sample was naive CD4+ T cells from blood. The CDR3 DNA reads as TGTGCCAGCAGTTTGGAAAGGGTGACCCGGGGCGAGCAGTACTTC. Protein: CASSLERVTRGEQYF.